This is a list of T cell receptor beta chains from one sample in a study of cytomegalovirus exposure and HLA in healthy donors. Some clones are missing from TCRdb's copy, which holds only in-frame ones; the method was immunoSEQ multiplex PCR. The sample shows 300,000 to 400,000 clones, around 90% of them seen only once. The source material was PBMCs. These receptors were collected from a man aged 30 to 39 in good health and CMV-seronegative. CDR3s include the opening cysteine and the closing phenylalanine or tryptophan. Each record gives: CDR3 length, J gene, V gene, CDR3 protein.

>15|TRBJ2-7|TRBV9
CASSARDSSSYEQYF
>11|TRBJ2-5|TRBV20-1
CSAGGQETQYF
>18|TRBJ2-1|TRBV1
CTSSHPLLAGVTYNEQFF
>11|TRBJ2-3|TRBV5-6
CASSSTDTQYF
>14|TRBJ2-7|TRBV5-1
CASSTRDSSYEQYF
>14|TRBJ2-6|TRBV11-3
CASSSGSGANVLTF
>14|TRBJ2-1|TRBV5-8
CASSFGQGANEQFF
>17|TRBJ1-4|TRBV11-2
CASSLGTSRGVNEKLFF
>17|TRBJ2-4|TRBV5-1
CASSSTPGTLAKNIQYF
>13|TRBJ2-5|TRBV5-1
CASSLEGGRTQYF
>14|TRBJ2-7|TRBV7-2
CASSLSGQGYEQYF
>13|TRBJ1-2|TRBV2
CASSERPNYGYTF
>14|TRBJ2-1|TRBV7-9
CASSLVVVGREQFF
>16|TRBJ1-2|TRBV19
CASQHRTGRASYGYTF
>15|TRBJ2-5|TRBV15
CATSRVGGYQETQYF
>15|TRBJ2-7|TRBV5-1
CASSPRGGVTYEQYF
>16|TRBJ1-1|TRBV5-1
CASSQPTAPENTEAFF
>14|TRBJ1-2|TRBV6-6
CASSNRGPNYGYTF
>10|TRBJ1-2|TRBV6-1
CASVGGGYTF
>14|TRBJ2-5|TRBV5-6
CASSRTQGRETQYF
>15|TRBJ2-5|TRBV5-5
CASSLVTGTGETQYF
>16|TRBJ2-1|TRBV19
CASSTGAGSSYNEQFF
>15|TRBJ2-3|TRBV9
CASSALRGPTDTQYF
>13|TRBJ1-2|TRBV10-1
CASSTERNYGYTF
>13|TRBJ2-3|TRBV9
CASSPSGADTQYF
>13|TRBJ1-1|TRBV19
CATIPPGKTEAFF
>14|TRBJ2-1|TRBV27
CASSGTSKSTEQFF
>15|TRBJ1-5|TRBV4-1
CASSQDRAHNQPQHF
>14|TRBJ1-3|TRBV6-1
CASRSSGYGNTIYF
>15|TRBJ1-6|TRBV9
CASSSSGTHNSPLHF
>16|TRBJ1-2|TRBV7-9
CASSLVVGQGLYGYTF
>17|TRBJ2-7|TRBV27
CASSPNRGPASSYEQYF
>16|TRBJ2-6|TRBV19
CASSISGQPGANVLTF
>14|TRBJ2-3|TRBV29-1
CSVVDWAGTDTQYF
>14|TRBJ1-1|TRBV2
CASRHRGREAEAFF
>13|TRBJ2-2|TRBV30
CAWGTGVGGELFF
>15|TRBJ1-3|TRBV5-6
CASSLRTLLGNTIYF
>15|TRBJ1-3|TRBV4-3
CASSQIGGYGNTIYF
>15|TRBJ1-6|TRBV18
CASSPGTGVLSPLHF
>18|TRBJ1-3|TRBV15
CATSRDLSTGNLRNTIYF